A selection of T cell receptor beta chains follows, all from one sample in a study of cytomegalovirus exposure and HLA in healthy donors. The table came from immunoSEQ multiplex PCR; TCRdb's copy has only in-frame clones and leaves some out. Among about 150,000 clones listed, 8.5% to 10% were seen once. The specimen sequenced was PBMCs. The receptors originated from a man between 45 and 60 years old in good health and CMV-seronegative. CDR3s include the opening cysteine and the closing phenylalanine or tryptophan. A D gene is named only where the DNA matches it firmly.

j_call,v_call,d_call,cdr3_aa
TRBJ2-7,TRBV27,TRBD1,CASSLSGGSYEQYF
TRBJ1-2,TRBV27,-,CASSRGGSGYGYTF
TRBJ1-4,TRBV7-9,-,CASSSTGATNEKLFF
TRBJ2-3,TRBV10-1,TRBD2,CASSDAAWTSGAAPDTQYF
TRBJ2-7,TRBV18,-,CASSPNSDYEQYF
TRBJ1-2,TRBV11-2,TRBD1,CASSYGTADYGYTF
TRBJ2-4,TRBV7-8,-,CASSLAATLAKNIQYF
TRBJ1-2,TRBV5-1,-,CASSTGEGIAYTF
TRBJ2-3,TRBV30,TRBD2,CAWTIGGRETDTQYF
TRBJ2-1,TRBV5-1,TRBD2,CASSRTGLAGVNEQFF
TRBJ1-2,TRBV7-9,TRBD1,CASSYGTGLGYTF
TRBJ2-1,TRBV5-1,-,CASGDSYNEQFF
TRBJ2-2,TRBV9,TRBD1,CASSPTTGGNTGELFF
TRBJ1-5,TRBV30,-,CAWSVQGGGSQPQHF
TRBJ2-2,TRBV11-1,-,CASTRGSTGELFF
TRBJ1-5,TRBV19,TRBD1,CASSITGGNQPQHF
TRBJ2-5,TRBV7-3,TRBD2,CASSLLVSSGEETQYF
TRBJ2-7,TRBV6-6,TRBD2,CASIPTSSDEQYF
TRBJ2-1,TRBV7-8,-,CASSLERGYNEQFF
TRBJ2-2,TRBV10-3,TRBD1,CAISEAQGGTGELFF
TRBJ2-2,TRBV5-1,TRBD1,CASIPIKSDRDYTGELFF
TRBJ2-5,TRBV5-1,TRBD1,CASTEGGWETQYF
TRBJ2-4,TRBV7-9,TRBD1,CASSLGGQGSKNIQYF
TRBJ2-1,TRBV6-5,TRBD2,CASSSRGSGGAGQFF
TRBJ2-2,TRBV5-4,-,CASSLDRRAGELFF
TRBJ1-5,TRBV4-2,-,CASSQEPGRQPQHF
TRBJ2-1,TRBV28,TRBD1,CASRSGQGEQFF
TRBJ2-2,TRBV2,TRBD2,CASSETSGMVGELFF